These T cell receptor beta chains were read from a single sample in a study of metastatic and nonmetastatic thyroid tumors. MiXCR was used by TCRdb to re-call the PCR reads. The sample consists of about 38,000 clones, 25% to 30% of them appearing once. The sample consisted of blood. Every receptor here comes from a female donor with papillary thyroid cancer or a benign thyroid nodule (not recorded which). Some clones in this sample may be carry-over from other donors' samples. The CDR3 runs from the conserved cysteine through the conserved F or W. A D gene is named only where the DNA matches it firmly. A clone size is listed for some rows: how often the clone was seen (once, few, many), or a class if it is expanded.

len: 16; d_gene: .; j_gene: TRBJ2-3; abundance: many; v_gene: TRBV28; CDR3aa: CASSFEGEGGTDTQYF; CDR3nt: TGTGCCAGCAGTTTTGAGGGGGAGGGGGGCACAGATACGCAGTATTTT
len: 13; d_gene: .; j_gene: TRBJ1-6; abundance: .; v_gene: TRBV20-1; CDR3aa: CSASKTGDPALHF; CDR3nt: TGCAGTGCTTCGAAAACCGGGGACCCGGCCCTCCACTTT
len: 16; d_gene: .; j_gene: TRBJ1-2; abundance: medium-sized; v_gene: TRBV28; CDR3aa: CASSPNRGSPNYGYTF; CDR3nt: TGTGCCAGCAGTCCGAACCGGGGCAGCCCAAACTATGGCTACACCTTC
len: 17; d_gene: TRBD2; j_gene: TRBJ2-1; abundance: few; v_gene: TRBV20-1; CDR3aa: CSARTSGGYSSYNEQFF; CDR3nt: TGCAGTGCTCGTACTAGCGGGGGCTATAGCTCCTACAATGAGCAGTTCTTC
len: 16; d_gene: .; j_gene: TRBJ2-2; abundance: many; v_gene: TRBV9; CDR3aa: CASSVSLRRNTGELFF; CDR3nt: TGTGCCAGCAGCGTCTCCTTGAGGCGGAACACCGGGGAGCTGTTTTTT
len: 14; d_gene: .; j_gene: TRBJ2-5; abundance: many; v_gene: TRBV24-1; CDR3aa: CATSDSTRYETQYF; CDR3nt: TGTGCCACCAGTGATTCTACGAGGTACGAGACCCAGTACTTC
len: 15; d_gene: .; j_gene: TRBJ1-5; abundance: .; v_gene: TRBV6-1; CDR3aa: CASSNREGTNQPQHF; CDR3nt: TGTGCCAGCAGTAACAGGGAGGGCACCAATCAGCCCCAGCATTTT
len: 15; d_gene: .; j_gene: TRBJ2-7; abundance: .; v_gene: TRBV6-1; CDR3aa: CASTSSTGGGREQYF; CDR3nt: TGTGCCAGCACGTCTTCGACGGGGGGCGGTCGGGAGCAGTACTTC
len: 13; d_gene: .; j_gene: TRBJ1-1; abundance: many; v_gene: TRBV10-2; CDR3aa: CASSESRHTEAFF; CDR3nt: TGCGCCAGCAGTGAGTCCCGGCACACTGAAGCTTTCTTT
len: 15; d_gene: .; j_gene: TRBJ2-1; abundance: .; v_gene: TRBV11-2; CDR3aa: CASSPLRKGMDEQFF; CDR3nt: TGTGCCAGCAGCCCTCTGCGGAAGGGGATGGATGAGCAGTTCTTC
len: 13; d_gene: .; j_gene: TRBJ1-6; abundance: .; v_gene: TRBV18; CDR3aa: CASSRDYNSPLHF; CDR3nt: TGTGCCAGCTCAAGAGATTATAATTCACCCCTCCACTTT
len: 12; d_gene: .; j_gene: TRBJ1-2; abundance: .; v_gene: TRBV30; CDR3aa: CASLGLGAGYTF; CDR3nt: TGTGCCTCCCTGGGGCTGGGGGCTGGCTACACCTTC
len: 14; d_gene: .; j_gene: TRBJ2-7; abundance: few; v_gene: TRBV2; CDR3aa: CASSRLGEEYEQYF; CDR3nt: TGTGCCAGCAGCCGACTCGGTGAGGAGTACGAGCAGTACTTC
len: 15; d_gene: TRBD1; j_gene: TRBJ2-3; abundance: .; v_gene: TRBV6-2/TRBV6-3; CDR3aa: CASSTGDRTTDTQYF; CDR3nt: TGTGCCAGCAGTACCGGGGACAGAACTACAGATACGCAGTATTTT
len: 17; d_gene: TRBD2; j_gene: TRBJ2-3; abundance: many; v_gene: TRBV7-9; CDR3aa: CASSPVGSAGRTDTQYF; CDR3nt: TGTGCCAGCAGCCCGGTGGGCTCAGCGGGAAGAACAGATACGCAGTATTTT
len: 16; d_gene: TRBD2; j_gene: TRBJ2-3; abundance: many; v_gene: TRBV7-2; CDR3aa: CASSLGLAGGTDTQYF; CDR3nt: TGTGCCAGCAGCTTAGGACTAGCGGGGGGGACAGATACGCAGTATTTT
len: 16; d_gene: TRBD1; j_gene: TRBJ2-7; abundance: once; v_gene: TRBV11-2; CDR3aa: CASSLRTGAGYYEQYF; CDR3nt: TGTGCCAGCAGCCTTCGGACAGGGGCTGGGTACTACGAGCAGTACTTC
len: 15; d_gene: .; j_gene: TRBJ1-1; abundance: many; v_gene: TRBV29-1; CDR3aa: CSVEVSHYMNTEAFF; CDR3nt: TGCAGCGTTGAAGTATCGCACTACATGAACACTGAAGCTTTCTTT
len: 8; d_gene: .; j_gene: TRBJ1-2; abundance: .; v_gene: TRBV20-1; CDR3aa: CSAIRHTF; CDR3nt: TGCAGTGCTATTCGCCACACCTTC
len: 13; d_gene: .; j_gene: TRBJ1-5; abundance: .; v_gene: TRBV24-1; CDR3aa: CATSEQVNQPQHF; CDR3nt: TGTGCCACCAGTGAACAGGTGAATCAGCCCCAGCATTTT
len: 12; d_gene: .; j_gene: TRBJ1-6; abundance: few; v_gene: TRBV6-1; CDR3aa: CASSSRDSPLHF; CDR3nt: TGTGCCAGCAGTAGCAGGGACTCACCCCTCCACTTT
len: 16; d_gene: TRBD1; j_gene: TRBJ1-6; abundance: .; v_gene: TRBV6-2/TRBV6-3; CDR3aa: CASSYSPGQFNSPLHF; CDR3nt: TGTGCCAGCAGTTACTCACCGGGACAGTTTAATTCACCCCTCCACTTT
len: 14; d_gene: .; j_gene: TRBJ2-1; abundance: many; v_gene: TRBV4-3; CDR3aa: CASSQDVGLNEQFF; CDR3nt: TGCGCCAGCAGCCAAGATGTTGGGCTTAATGAGCAGTTCTTC
len: 13; d_gene: .; j_gene: TRBJ2-7; abundance: medium-sized; v_gene: TRBV24-1; CDR3aa: CATSDSGTWEQYF; CDR3nt: TGTGCCACCAGTGATTCCGGGACTTGGGAGCAGTACTTC
len: 12; d_gene: .; j_gene: TRBJ1-1; abundance: many; v_gene: TRBV11-2; CDR3aa: CASSSRFTEAFF; CDR3nt: TGTGCCAGCAGCTCACGATTCACTGAAGCTTTCTTT
len: 13; d_gene: .; j_gene: TRBJ1-1; abundance: medium-sized; v_gene: TRBV6-2/TRBV6-3; CDR3aa: CASSSLRWTEAFF; CDR3nt: TGTGCCAGCAGTTCCCTCCGGTGGACTGAAGCTTTCTTT
len: 16; d_gene: TRBD1; j_gene: TRBJ2-7; abundance: many; v_gene: TRBV4-1; CDR3aa: CASSPGTGSGTYEQYF; CDR3nt: TGCGCCAGCAGCCCCGGGACAGGGTCTGGGACCTACGAGCAGTACTTC
len: 15; d_gene: .; j_gene: TRBJ2-1; abundance: many; v_gene: TRBV20-1; CDR3aa: CSARDLGGELNEQFF; CDR3nt: TGCAGTGCTAGAGATCTGGGAGGCGAACTCAATGAGCAGTTCTTC
len: 13; d_gene: TRBD1; j_gene: TRBJ1-1; abundance: few; v_gene: TRBV6-2/TRBV6-3; CDR3aa: CASRRDSHTEAFF; CDR3nt: TGTGCCAGCAGACGGGACAGCCACACTGAAGCTTTCTTT
len: 14; d_gene: TRBD1; j_gene: TRBJ2-7; abundance: many; v_gene: TRBV7-8; CDR3aa: CASSPTTGGNEQYF; CDR3nt: TGTGCCAGCAGCCCGACAACAGGGGGCAACGAGCAGTACTTC
len: 13; d_gene: .; j_gene: TRBJ2-3; abundance: many; v_gene: TRBV9; CDR3aa: CASSVRGLDTQYF; CDR3nt: TGTGCCAGCAGCGTACGGGGCCTCGATACGCAGTATTTT
len: 16; d_gene: TRBD1; j_gene: TRBJ1-5; abundance: many; v_gene: TRBV28; CDR3aa: CASSLPTGQGRQPQHF; CDR3nt: TGTGCCAGCAGTTTACCCACCGGACAGGGACGGCAGCCCCAGCATTTT
len: 14; d_gene: .; j_gene: TRBJ1-2; abundance: once; v_gene: TRBV20-1; CDR3aa: CSARDGKSNYGYTF; CDR3nt: TGCAGTGCTAGAGATGGCAAATCGAACTATGGCTACACCTTC
len: 13; d_gene: .; j_gene: TRBJ2-2; abundance: few; v_gene: TRBV6-1; CDR3aa: CASLRTGYGELFF; CDR3nt: TGTGCCAGCCTTCGCACAGGGTACGGGGAGCTGTTTTTT
len: 15; d_gene: TRBD1; j_gene: TRBJ2-7; abundance: few; v_gene: TRBV6-1; CDR3aa: CASRPGGQGSGEQYF; CDR3nt: TGTGCCAGCAGACCCGGAGGACAGGGTTCGGGCGAGCAGTACTTC
len: 11; d_gene: .; j_gene: TRBJ1-1; abundance: few; v_gene: TRBV28; CDR3aa: CASSLGQRAFF; CDR3nt: TGTGCCAGCAGTTTGGGGCAAAGGGCTTTCTTT
len: 15; d_gene: TRBD1; j_gene: TRBJ2-1; abundance: .; v_gene: TRBV5-1; CDR3aa: CASSLVVTGMNEQFF; CDR3nt: TGCGCCAGCAGCTTGGTGGTGACAGGGATGAATGAGCAGTTCTTC
len: 14; d_gene: TRBD2; j_gene: TRBJ2-5; abundance: many; v_gene: TRBV4-1; CDR3aa: CASSQGLAGETQYF; CDR3nt: TGCGCCAGCAGCCAAGGACTAGCGGGAGAGACCCAGTACTTC
len: 15; d_gene: .; j_gene: TRBJ1-2; abundance: .; v_gene: TRBV5-3; CDR3aa: CASSASIGGCYGYTF; CDR3nt: TGTGCCAGTAGCGCAAGCATAGGGGGATGCTATGGCTACACCTTC
len: 11; d_gene: .; j_gene: TRBJ2-7; abundance: many; v_gene: TRBV5-8; CDR3aa: CASSLPDEQYF; CDR3nt: TGTGCCAGCAGCTTGCCCGACGAGCAGTACTTC
len: 15; d_gene: TRBD2; j_gene: TRBJ2-2; abundance: .; v_gene: TRBV27; CDR3aa: CASSHSGRGTGELFF; CDR3nt: TGTGCCAGCAGTCATAGCGGGAGGGGAACCGGGGAGCTGTTTTTT
len: 13; d_gene: TRBD1; j_gene: TRBJ1-2; abundance: .; v_gene: TRBV11-2; CDR3aa: CASSQGQRYGYTF; CDR3nt: TGTGCCAGCAGTCAGGGACAGCGGTATGGCTACACCTTC
len: 13; d_gene: .; j_gene: TRBJ1-4; abundance: many; v_gene: TRBV28; CDR3aa: CASSLPGDEKLFF; CDR3nt: TGTGCCAGCAGTTTGCCAGGGGACGAAAAACTGTTTTTT
len: 14; d_gene: TRBD1; j_gene: TRBJ2-3; abundance: .; v_gene: TRBV7-3; CDR3aa: CASSTGQGGDTQYF; CDR3nt: TGTGCCAGCAGCACCGGACAGGGAGGAGATACGCAGTATTTT
len: 16; d_gene: TRBD1; j_gene: TRBJ1-4; abundance: .; v_gene: TRBV4-1; CDR3aa: CASSLDRVPIDEKLFF; CDR3nt: TGCGCCAGCAGCCTTGACAGGGTCCCTATAGATGAAAAACTGTTTTTT
len: 16; d_gene: TRBD2; j_gene: TRBJ2-3; abundance: many; v_gene: TRBV6-1; CDR3aa: CASSSPPAGGTDTQYF; CDR3nt: TGTGCCAGCAGCTCCCCCCCAGCGGGGGGCACAGATACGCAGTATTTT
len: 16; d_gene: .; j_gene: TRBJ1-5; abundance: many; v_gene: TRBV28; CDR3aa: CASSVRDWRSNQPQHF; CDR3nt: TGTGCCAGCAGCGTAAGGGATTGGAGAAGCAATCAGCCCCAGCATTTT